One and the same sample provided the 27 T cell receptor beta chains below, sequenced in a study of blood T cell repertoires in COVID-19. Libraries were prepared by immunoSEQ multiplex PCR; TCRdb keeps only in-frame clonotypes and omits some of them. The repertoire includes about 120,000 clones, 82% of them detected once, and roughly 8.2% sits in the top ten. The sample comprised peripheral blood. The receptor set was obtained from a man in his sixties or seventies with acute or convalescent COVID-19.

This chain uses TRBV12-2 with TRBJ1-6. TRBV12-2 is classified as a pseudogene. CDR3 length equals 14 residues. The CDR3 DNA reads as TGTGCAAGTCGCTCCGCGGGCCCTAATTCACCCCTCCACTTT. It encodes CASRSAGPNSPLHF.

This chain connects TRBV19 to TRBJ1-1; 8 positions match TRBD1. The V gene end was trimmed by 2 bases and the J gene end by 7 bases; junction bases not matched to a gene: 9. Germline CDR1 is LNHDA and CDR2 is SQIVND (reference sequence). The CDR3 totals 15 residues. CDR3 loop: CASSILPGGAYEAFF. Here the CDR3 DNA reads TGTGCCAGTAGTATATTACCAGGGGGCGCTTATGAAGCTTTCTTT.

This chain connects TRBV2 to TRBJ2-3; tentative D call: TRBD1 (5 bases). Germline V gives CDR1 SNHLY, CDR2 FYNNEI. CDR3 length: 12 residues. V was cut by 6 bases and J by 5 bases, with 9 bases left in between. The CDR3 DNA follows: TGTGCCAGCAGATCAGGGAAAGATACGCAGTATTTT. Encoded protein: CASRSGKDTQYF.

The V gene is TRBV6-5, the J gene TRBJ1-6; tentatively, D is TRBD1 (6 bases). The CDR3 length is 15 residues. V lost 6 bases to trimming and J lost 7 bases, with 16 bases between them. Germline V lookup: CDR1 MNHEY, CDR2 SVGAGI. This chain's CDR3 is CASRDGGGRNSPLHF. The CDR3 nucleotides read TGTGCCAGCAGGGACGGCGGGGGGCGGAATTCACCCCTCCACTTT.

The V and J genes are TRBV2 and TRBJ2-3; TRBD1 matches 9 bases. Trimming at V came to 4 bases and at J to 5 bases, leaving 4 bases not matched to a gene. Germline-derived CDR1 and CDR2 are SNHLY and FYNNEI. This CDR3 has 14 amino acids. The CDR3 spells CASSVHRGLDTQYF. The CDR3 nucleotides are TGTGCCAGCAGTGTTCACAGGGGGCTAGATACGCAGTATTTT.

This clone was seen just once. The chain recombines TRBV29-1 with TRBJ1-3, with a weak D call TRBD1 (6 bases). The CDR3 totals 16 residues. Germline lookup yields CDR1 SQVTM and CDR2 ANQGSEA. Deletions cut 7 bases from V and 4 bases from J, with 23 bases between. The CDR3 nucleotides are TGCAGCGAGGAAACACGACAGGCTACGGGGGGAAACACCATATATTTT. Amino acids: CSEETRQATGGNTIYF.

This clone was detected only a few times. The rearrangement uses TRBV6-1 and TRBJ1-4; 8 bases line up with TRBD1. V was clipped by 1 base and J by 8 bases; unmatched bases: 3. CDR3 length equals 14 residues. CDR1 and CDR2 from the germline V gene are MNHNS and SASEGT. Here the CDR3 DNA reads TGTGCCAGCAGTGAAGGAGGGACAGGCGAAAAACTGTTTTTT. Protein product: CASSEGGTGEKLFF.

This chain uses TRBV6-2 or TRBV6-3 with TRBJ2-4; 15 nucleotides line up with TRBD2. This CDR3 region has 20 residues. The trim removed 6 bases at V and 0 bases at J, leaving 12 bases unmatched. Germline CDR1 MNHEY, CDR2 SVGEGT. The CDR3 protein is CASSLSGTSGGSLAKNIQYF. The CDR3 DNA follows: TGTGCCAGCAGCTTATCCGGGACTAGCGGGGGGTCTCTAGCCAAAAACATTCAGTACTTC.

The rearrangement uses TRBV12-3 or TRBV12-4 and TRBJ2-7; maybe TRBD1 (5 bases). V was cut by 5 bases and J by 2 bases, with 10 bases left in between. The CDR3 loop spans 13 amino acids. The CDR3 bases are TGTGCCAGCAGTAAGACAGCCACCTACGAGCAGTACTTC. Translating gives CASSKTATYEQYF.

The V gene is TRBV7-9, the J gene TRBJ1-3; perhaps TRBD1 as D (6 bases). V was shortened by 0 bases and J by 3 bases, with 18 bases between the two germline ends. The CDR3 runs to 18 residues. Germline CDR1 SEHNR, CDR2 FQNEAQ (reference sequence). CDR3 region: CASSLAPWVRGIGNTIYF. CDR3 bases: TGTGCCAGCAGCTTAGCGCCCTGGGTCAGGGGCATTGGAAACACCATATATTTT. Full variable domain (remainder filled in from reference TRBV7-9 and TRBJ1-3): DTGVSQNPRHKITKRGQNVTFRCDPISEHNRLYWYRQTLGQGPEFLTYFQNEAQLEKSRLLSDRFSAERPKGSFSTLEIQRTEQGDSAMYLCASSLAPWVRGIGNTIYFGEGSWLTVV.

The chain carries TRBV3-1 (or the pseudogene TRBV3-2) and TRBJ2-7, with D possibly TRBD2 on 5 matching bases. Germline values: CDR1 LGHDT, CDR2 YNNKEL (reference sequence). The CDR3 covers 15 residues. V shed 4 bases and J shed 1 base, with 14 bases lying between them. CDR3 sequence: CASSPRWERSYEQYF. CDR3 coding DNA: TGTGCCAGCAGCCCGAGGTGGGAGAGGTCCTACGAGCAGTACTTC.

This clone appeared a few times. The V gene is TRBV6-2 or TRBV6-3, the J gene TRBJ2-7, with 11 bases identical to TRBD2. Looked up from germline, CDR1 is MNHEY and CDR2 is SVGEGT. CDR3 length: 16 residues. The V and J ends lost 5 bases and 1 base, in that order; junction bases with no gene match: 7. CDR3 nucleotides: TGTGCCAGCAGTCAACTAGCGGGAGTCGGATCCTACGAGCAGTACTTC. The encoded protein is CASSQLAGVGSYEQYF.

The chain links TRBV5-8 to TRBJ2-1, with D maybe TRBD1 (6 bases). The ends were cut back, 1 base at V and 0 bases at J, with 8 bases in the middle. CDR3 length: 15 residues. CDR1 SGHTS and CDR2 YDEGEE come from the germline V gene. CDR3 in amino acids: CASSLTGSSYNEQFF. The CDR3 DNA follows: TGTGCCAGCAGCTTGACAGGGAGCTCCTACAATGAGCAGTTCTTC.

This clone was observed once. The chain employs TRBV6-5 and TRBJ2-7; the D gene is possibly TRBD1 (5 bases). The germline gives CDR1 MNHEY, CDR2 SVGAGI. V was trimmed by 0 bases and J by 3 bases, leaving 12 bases between them. The CDR3 length is 15 residues. The CDR3 DNA reads TGTGCCAGCAGTTACTCGACTCAAGGGGACTACGAGCAGTACTTC. Translation gives CASSYSTQGDYEQYF.

This clone has only one observation. V usage is TRBV7-3 and J usage is TRBJ2-3, with TRBD2 matching 12 bases. CDR3 length equals 16 residues. V shed 2 bases and J 1 base; nucleotides not matched to a gene: 1. Germline CDR1 and CDR2: SGHTA and FQGTGA. DNA for the CDR3: TGTGCCAGCAGCTTACGACTAGCGGGGGGCACAGATACGCAGTATTTT. This encodes CASSLRLAGGTDTQYF.

The V and J genes are TRBV10-3 and TRBJ1-3, with 7 bases matching TRBD1. Germline V gives CDR1 ENHRY, CDR2 SYGVKD. V trimming: 6 bases; J trimming: 1 base; junction bases outside the gene matches: 3. The CDR3 consists of 14 residues. The CDR3 nucleotides read TGTGCCATCAGCCCGACAGGGTCTGGAAACACCATATATTTT. Its protein is CAISPTGSGNTIYF.

The chain is built from TRBV5-4 and TRBJ2-3; weak D call: TRBD1 (6 bases). This CDR3 comprises 17 residues. The V end lost 4 bases, the J end lost 2 bases, and 20 bases lay between the germline ends. Per the germline V gene, CDR1 is SGHNT and CDR2 is YYREEE (reference sequence). CDR3 in amino acids: CASSARTAQSYTDTQYF. DNA for the CDR3: TGTGCCAGCAGCGCCAGGACAGCCCAATCTTACACAGATACGCAGTATTTT.

In nucleotides, the CDR3 is TGTGCCAGCCTACAGGGACCTCGCAATCAGCCCCAGCATTTT. Amino acid sequence: CASLQGPRNQPQHF. The V call is TRBV19, the J call TRBJ1-5; a possible D gene is TRBD1 (6 bases). Trimming left V 9 bases short and J 2 bases short, with 14 bases between. CDR1 LNHDA and CDR2 SQIVND come from the germline V gene (reference sequence). The CDR3 has 14 amino acids.

The rearrangement uses TRBV5-6 and TRBJ2-5; the match to TRBD2 covers 9 bases. The CDR3 runs to 16 residues. Germline V gene data show CDR1 as SGHDT and CDR2 as YYEEEE. J gave up 1 base and V 0 bases, and 4 bases lay outside the gene matches. The CDR3 DNA sequence: TGTGCCAGCAGCTTGGCCCCTAGCGGGGCCCAAGAGACCCAGTACTTC. Its translation is CASSLAPSGAQETQYF. The whole variable domain, filled in from reference TRBV5-6 and TRBJ2-5, reads DAGVTQSPTHLIKTRGQQVTLRCSPKSGHDTVSWYQQALGQGPQFIFQYYEEEERQRGNFPDRFSGHQFPNYSSELNVNALLLGDSALYLCASSLAPSGAQETQYFGPGTRLLVL.

V is TRBV28 and J is TRBJ1-2, with D tentatively TRBD1 (6 bases). The CDR3 is 12 amino acids. Germline-derived CDR1 and CDR2 are MDHEN and SYDVKM. Trimming removed 7 bases at V and 5 bases at J, with 11 bases between. CDR3 DNA sequence: TGTGCCAGCACTGTCAGGGGTTATGGCTACACCTTC. Protein: CASTVRGYGYTF.

Only one count was recorded for this clone. The chain couples TRBV29-1 to TRBJ1-2; D possibly corresponds to TRBD1 (6 bases). The germline V gene has CDR1 SQVTM and CDR2 ANQGSEA. The CDR3 contains 12 residues. The ends were cut back, 6 bases at V and 4 bases at J, with 12 bases in the middle. CDR3 sequence (DNA): TGCAGCGTGGGGGGGCAGGGCTATGGCTACACCTTC. Its protein product is CSVGGQGYGYTF.

The chain joins TRBV7-6 to TRBJ2-3, with a possible D match to TRBD2 (5 bases). Germline loops: CDR1 SGHVS, CDR2 FNYEAQ. V lost 1 base and J 2 bases, leaving 13 bases between the germline ends. This CDR3 has 16 amino acids. The CDR3 DNA reads TGTGCCAGCAGCTTAGGGACGGGAACCCTCACAGATACGCAGTATTTT. It codes for CASSLGTGTLTDTQYF.

The chain couples TRBV29-1 to TRBJ1-5; 8 nucleotides agree with TRBD1. V shed 7 bases and J 4 bases; nucleotides not matched to a gene: 3. CDR1 is SQVTM, CDR2 ANQGSEA, per germline. The CDR3 has 12 amino acids. CDR3 amino acids: CSARQGNQPQHF. CDR3 sequence (DNA): TGCAGCGCTCGACAGGGGAATCAGCCCCAGCATTTT.

The V call is TRBV7-3, the J call TRBJ2-3, with TRBD2 matching 9 bases. Germline CDR1 SGHTA, CDR2 FQGTGA. J was trimmed by 10 bases and V by 5 bases; bases with no gene match: 28. CDR3 length: 20 amino acids. CDR3: CASSPHPAGGLSATLYPQYF. The CDR3 nucleotides read TGTGCCAGCAGCCCTCACCCTGCGGGGGGGCTCTCCGCCACTCTCTATCCGCAGTATTTT.

The chain recombines TRBV7-2 with TRBJ2-4; 10 bases line up with TRBD2. The CDR3 contains 18 residues. Germline CDR1 is SGHTA and CDR2 is FQGNSA. V lost 3 bases, J lost 0 bases, and 8 bases stayed unmatched. This chain's CDR3 is CASSFPSGRALAKNIQYF. Here the CDR3 DNA reads TGTGCCAGCAGCTTTCCTAGCGGGAGAGCGCTAGCCAAAAACATTCAGTACTTC.

The rearrangement links TRBV19 to TRBJ1-5; 7 bases line up with TRBD1. Germline V gene lookup returns CDR1 LNHDA and CDR2 SQIVND (reference sequence). Trimming removed 3 bases from V and 7 bases from J; junction bases left unmatched: 9. The CDR3 sequence is 15 residues long. CDR3 residues: CASSIRQGGGQPQHF. In nucleotides, the CDR3 is TGTGCCAGTAGTATCCGACAGGGAGGCGGGCAGCCCCAGCATTTT.

The chain uses TRBV5-4 and TRBJ2-2, with TRBD1 matching 10 bases. Germline CDR1 reads SGHNT; CDR2 reads YYREEE (reference sequence). The CDR3 is 15 residues long. With 3 bases clipped from V and 5 bases from J, the junction kept 4 bases outside the gene matches. CDR3 loop: CASSSRDRGTGELFF. The DNA for the CDR3 is TGTGCCAGCAGCTCCCGGGACAGGGGAACCGGGGAGCTGTTTTTT.